This T cell receptor beta chain derives from a study of control samples from healthy donors and cancer patients. The germline V gene has CDR1 LNHDA and CDR2 SQIVND (reference sequence). CDR3 size: 14 residues. With 5 bases clipped from V and 8 bases from J, the junction kept 11 bases outside the gene matches. TCRdb's copy holds only in-frame clones and misses some; the assay was immunoSEQ multiplex PCR. The data show tens of thousands of clones, with more than 75% seen just once and about 15% held by the top ten. This TCR derives from a man in his fifties or sixties in good health. This chain connects TRBV19 to TRBJ1-2; TRBD1 matches at 7 bases. Specimen: blood. CDR3 protein: CASSHTQGGVGYTF. CDR3 nucleotides: TGTGCCAGTAGTCACACCCAAGGGGGCGTGGGCTACACCTTC.